A single sample gave rise to the 15 T cell receptor beta chains below, sequenced in a study of blood T cells in healthy people across ages (dated by TCRdb to about 2015). The library was produced with 5' RACE. The sample was run on an Illumina HiSeq 2500. A second roughly 6 to 11 cycle PCR used a sample-barcoded 5' primer and a J-beta primer mix. TCRdb redid the processing of the public reads, applying fastp at Q25 and MiXCR, and retained in-frame beta chains. Merged by CDR3 protein, the rows form single entries marked with the most common genes and DNA. The sample table records under 850,000 distinct CDR3 sequences; roughly 35% of these occur just once. The leading ten clones occupy 10% to 15% of the sample. What was sequenced was blood. The receptors were gathered from a man aged 18 to 29 in good health.

This clonotype was picked up a small number of times. A much larger clone is a single base away; this may be a read error. The chain joins TRBV27 to TRBJ2-2; D is unresolved. CDR3 length: 12 amino acids. With 1 base removed from V and 6 bases from J, the gap between germline ends came to 3 bases. CDR1 and CDR2 from the germline V gene are MNHEY and SMNVEV (reference sequence). DNA for the CDR3: TGTGCCAGCAGTTTATGGGCCGGGGAGCTGTTTTTT. Protein sequence: CASSLWAGELFF.

This clonotype was found a few times. The chain combines TRBV7-3 with TRBJ1-6; 7 bases fit TRBD1. J gave up 9 bases and V 4 bases, and 6 bases lay outside the gene matches. CDR1 is SGHTA, CDR2 FQGTGA, per germline. The CDR3 is 14 amino acids. CDR3: CASSWGGGGSPLHF. Here the CDR3 DNA reads TGTGCCAGCAGCTGGGGAGGGGGCGGTTCACCCCTCCACTTT.

V and J are TRBV29-1 and TRBJ2-1; a weak D match, TRBD1 (6 bases). The V gene's germline CDR1 is SQVTM and CDR2 ANQGSEA. The V and J ends lost 7 bases and 9 bases respectively, with 16 bases between them. The CDR3 spans 12 residues. In DNA, the CDR3 is TGCAGCGCGCGAGGGGGAAGGGCTGAGCAGTTCTTC. It specifies CSARGGRAEQFF.

This clonotype was found many times. The rearrangement joins TRBV5-1 to TRBJ2-3, with D hard to call. Germline V CDR1 and CDR2: SGHRS, YFSETQ. Trimming removed 4 bases from V and 3 bases from J, with 9 bases in between. This CDR3 region has 13 residues. The CDR3 nucleotides read TGCGCCAGCAGCGTTGGAAGAACAGATACGCAGTATTTT. It yields the protein CASSVGRTDTQYF. Full variable domain (missing parts from reference TRBV5-1 and TRBJ2-3): KAGVTQTPRYLIKTRGQQVTLSCSPISGHRSVSWYQQTPGQGLQFLFEYFSETQRNKGNFPGRFSGRQFSNSRSEMNVSTLELGDSALYLCASSVGRTDTQYFGPGTRLTVL.

V usage is TRBV6-6 and J usage is TRBJ1-1; 7 positions match TRBD1. Germline CDR1 reads MNHNY; CDR2 reads SVGAGI (reference sequence). The CDR3 length is 16 residues. V was pared by 6 bases and J by 3 bases, with 13 bases of the junction left unmatched. The CDR3 DNA sequence: TGTGCCAGCAGCTCAGCCCGGGGCAGGGGGTACACTGAAGCTTTCTTT. Amino acids: CASSSARGRGYTEAFF.

The sample holds a few counts of this clonotype. The chain employs TRBV25-1 and TRBJ1-2; TRBD1 matches at 8 bases. V was clipped by 0 bases and J by 4 bases; unmatched bases: 1. The CDR3 is 14 amino acids. CDR1 and CDR2 (germline): MGHDK, SYGVNS. CDR3 loop: CASSEYTGGYGYTF. The CDR3 nucleotides read TGTGCCAGCAGTGAATACACAGGGGGCTATGGCTACACCTTC.

This chain uses TRBV20-1 with TRBJ2-3, with a possible D match to TRBD1 (6 bases). Trimming pared 6 bases from V and 4 bases from J, leaving 20 bases between. The CDR3 loop spans 15 amino acids. Germline V lookup: CDR1 DFQATT, CDR2 SNEGSKA (reference sequence). Here the CDR3 reads CSANSPGQNSDTQYF. CDR3 DNA: TGCAGTGCCAACTCCCCCGGACAGAACTCAGATACGCAGTATTTT.

The rearrangement links TRBV7-2 to TRBJ2-1; TRBD1 matches at 7 bases. The V and J ends lost 6 bases and 5 bases, in that order; junction bases with no gene match: 10. Germline CDR1 reads SGHTA; CDR2 reads FQGNSA. The CDR3 length is 15 residues. The chain's CDR3 is CASSSAGGVNNEQFF. Here the CDR3 DNA reads TGTGCCAGCAGTTCCGCAGGGGGAGTAAACAATGAGCAGTTCTTC. Supplemented by reference TRBV7-2 and TRBJ2-1, the full variable domain reads GAGVSQSPSNKVTEKGKDVELRCDPISGHTALYWYRQSLGQGLEFLIYFQGNSAPDKSGLPSDRFSAERTGGSVSTLTIQRTQQEDSAVYLCASSSAGGVNNEQFFGPGTRLTVL.

This clonotype was detected a few times. The chain couples TRBV3-1 to TRBJ1-5; no definite D call. The V gene's germline CDR1 is LGHDT and CDR2 YNNKEL (reference sequence). The length of the CDR3 is 14 residues. Trimming removed 0 bases at V and 11 bases at J, with 14 bases between. In nucleotides, the CDR3 is TGTGCCAGCAGCCAAGATCGGTCCGGGCAAGCCCAGCATTTT. The encoded protein is CASSQDRSGQAQHF.

This chain joins TRBV28 and TRBJ2-2, with D maybe TRBD1 (5 bases). This CDR3 region has 14 residues. Trimming removed 7 bases from V and 2 bases from J, with 11 bases in between. The germline V gene has CDR1 MDHEN and CDR2 SYDVKM. The CDR3 sequence is CASTLDSNTGELFF. The DNA of the CDR3 is TGTGCCAGCACCCTTGACAGCAACACCGGGGAGCTGTTTTTT. The variable domain in full, completed from reference TRBV28 and TRBJ2-2, reads DVKVTQSSRYLVKRTGEKVFLECVQDMDHENMFWYRQDPGLGLRLIYFSYDVKMKEKGDIPEGYSVSREKKERFSLILESASTNQTSMYLCASTLDSNTGELFFGEGSRLTVL.

This sequence joins TRBV10-3 and TRBJ2-6, with D maybe TRBD1 (6 bases). Trimming took 8 bases from V and 8 from J, leaving 13 bases between them. There are 13 residues in the CDR3. Germline V gene sequence: CDR1 ENHRY, CDR2 SYGVKD. The CDR3 sequence: CAIGPGEPNVLTF. CDR3 nucleotide sequence: TGTGCCATCGGCCCAGGGGAACCCAACGTCCTGACTTTC.

The rearrangement joins TRBV4-1 to TRBJ2-3; tentatively, D is TRBD1 (6 bases). Looked up from germline, CDR1 is MGHRA and CDR2 is YSYEKL. V was pared by 4 bases and J by 1 base, with 12 bases between. The CDR3 runs to 15 residues. The CDR3 DNA is TGCGCCAGCAGCCCATCCAGGGGCGGCACAGATACGCAGTATTTT. This sequence encodes CASSPSRGGTDTQYF.

This clonotype occurred many times. The V and J genes are TRBV20-1 and TRBJ2-5; D may be TRBD2 (6 bases). Germline lookup yields CDR1 DFQATT and CDR2 SNEGSKA (reference sequence). The CDR3 extends over 11 amino acids. Trimming took off 6 bases at V and 5 bases at J, with 10 bases between the two ends. This chain's CDR3 is CSAGLRETQYF. For the CDR3, the DNA is TGCAGTGCCGGACTACGGGAGACCCAGTACTTC.

This clonotype was observed a handful of times. This chain joins TRBV6-2 or TRBV6-3 and TRBJ2-1, with 11 bases that match TRBD2. Germline V lookup: CDR1 MNHEY, CDR2 SVGEGT. V was pared by 5 bases and J by 4 bases, with 7 bases of the junction left unmatched. CDR3 size: 16 residues. CDR3 sequence: CASSHRTSGPYNEQFF. The CDR3 DNA sequence: TGTGCCAGCAGTCACCGGACTAGCGGGCCGTACAATGAGCAGTTCTTC.

The CDR3 sequence: CAIRPDKVSLAEAFF. DNA of the CDR3: TGTGCCATCAGACCCGATAAGGTTTCCTTGGCTGAAGCTTTCTTT. The chain is built from TRBV10-3 and TRBJ1-1; D is unresolved. Trimming left V 6 bases short and J 6 bases short, with 20 bases between. This CDR3 comprises 15 residues. Germline V gene lookup returns CDR1 ENHRY and CDR2 SYGVKD.